This T cell receptor (beta chain) was captured in a study of vaccination effects on CD4 cells after COVID-19 (dated 2022 in TCRdb). Notes on the research overall: Across the study, the median time from the second dose to post-vaccine sampling was 72 days (range 14 to 241). In both COVID-19 convalescent patients and infection-naive vaccine recipients, the study compared SARS-CoV-2 spike-specific CD4+ TCR repertoires from before mRNA vaccination with those from after it. A total of 10 COVID-19 convalescent patients and a handful of SARS-CoV-2-naive healthy vaccine recipients were included in the full study. Cultures from other donors in the study were sequenced with the Oncomine TCR Beta short-read assay on an Illumina iSeq 100. What the work shows at the level of the full study, not this receptor alone: Clones induced by infection and clones induced by vaccination both contracted markedly at late timepoints after vaccination, which fits with T cell responses waning over time. Among healthy vaccine recipients, nearly all vaccine-induced clones were SARS-CoV-2 mono-reactive, and only 1 of 255 was cross-reactive with common cold coronaviruses. Only a small number of convalescent patients were included, and no early post-infection timepoints were available, which limited the study.

The ViraFEST assay stimulated PBMC with viral peptide pools and then used TCR sequencing to identify antigen-specific CD4+ T cell clonotypes by expansion. After less than 13 days of culture, CD4+ T cells were isolated with the EasySep CD4+ T cell isolation kit. Each participant received two doses of an mRNA SARS-CoV-2 vaccine, either BNT162b2 or mRNA-1273. None of the healthy vaccine recipients had a prior SARS-CoV-2 infection, which was confirmed by nucleocapsid antibody tests that came back negative both before and after vaccination. Each well held around 1.9 million PBMC cultured in IMDM containing approximately 5% human AB serum, roughly 9.9 IU/ml IL-2 and gentamicin, along with approximately 10 ug/ml peptides. On days 3 and 7, half of the culture medium was replaced with fresh IL-2-containing medium. Each peptide stimulation condition was cultured in triplicate wells unless otherwise noted. Using Ficoll-Paque Plus gradient centrifugation, PBMC were separated from whole blood and then either used fresh or cryopreserved at -140C. The overlapping peptide pools covered the spike proteins of SARS-CoV-2 and of the common cold coronaviruses HCoV-NL63, HCoV-OC43 and HCoV-229E. Genomic DNA was extracted from cultured CD4+ T cells with the QIAamp micro DNA kit.

Notes on this clone: Its recognized antigen is unknown. No much larger clone exists at a distance of one base, and base qualities are not known.

Preparation of the library involved the immunoSEQ multiplex PCR assay. TCR beta CDR3 sequencing was performed on DNA from the cultured, isolated CD4+ T cells. The original methods were these. The analysis removed non-productive TCR sequences, trimmed reads to the CDR3 region, and retained only CDR3s that were 7 or more amino acids long. Antigen-specific clonotypes were identified using the MANAFEST web app by comparison of expansion in peptide wells against reference cultures. For clones to be considered positive, expansion at FDR<0.05 versus reference and all other wells, an odds ratio above 5, and a frequency above 0.1% in two replicate wells were required. Cross-reactive clonotypes were defined as significantly expanded in SARS-CoV-2 spike wells and in at least one common cold coronavirus spike condition. Levenshtein distance calculated with the stringdist R package was used to assess CDR3 similarity, and unrooted trees were constructed with ape in R 3.6.1. TCRdb retrieved this table from immuneACCESS and kept in-frame rearrangements only. Not all clones are present; in checked studies, unresolved V genes account for under half, and no reason is known for the remainder. That table furnishes V, J and clone size, whereas the DNA furnished D and trimming. The sample profile shows about 38,000 clones; almost 85% of them were found once. The ten largest account for 2% of the sample.

V is shortened by 0 bases, J by 2 bases, and the region joining them spans 11 bases. Reading the germline V gene gives CDR1 SGHDN and CDR2 FVKESK. From the cysteine through the phenylalanine, the CDR3 covers 16 amino acids. Kept here is only the CDR3 DNA, which spans 48 bases and is read in frame from base 1. The rearranged segments are TRBV14 and TRBJ2-1; the D gene assignment is ambiguous. The receptor comes from a human donor who received a COVID-19 vaccine. Some clones in this sample may be carry-over from other donors' samples. The sequences come from CD4+ T cells from PBMCs cultured with HCoV-NL63 spike peptides, collected after COVID-19 vaccination. The sample's cell subset or site label, decoded: HCoV-NL63 spike overlapping peptide pool stimulation. The CDR3 protein sequence reads: CASSQDVGNPYNEQFF. The DNA is TGTGCCAGCAGCCAAGATGTAGGGAACCCCTACAATGAGCAGTTCTTC.